This T cell receptor beta chain was sequenced for a study of cytomegalovirus exposure and HLA in healthy donors. Findings of the study overall: Listed as cytomegalovirus-associated were over 150 TCR beta chains. In a later analysis, a missense DCLRE1C variant was linked to TCR beta V- and J-gene trimming.

Donors consisted of healthy bone marrow donors. With respect to this clone: The antigen remains unidentified.

PCR was performed using 60 Vbeta and 13 Jbeta primers. Measured with immunoSEQ multiplex PCR; TCRdb has only the in-frame clones, and not every one. The sample carries approximately 150,000 clones, around 75% recorded once. In germline, CDR1 is SGHRS, CDR2 YFSETQ. CDR3 length equals 14 residues. J was trimmed by 7 bases and V by 4 bases; bases with no gene match: 6. The chain recombines TRBV5-1 with TRBJ1-4, with TRBD1 matching over 8 bases. Sample: PBMCs. The receptor was derived from a man aged 60 to 69 in good health and CMV-seronegative. DNA for the CDR3: TGCGCCAGCAGCCTGGACAGGGCGGGTGAAAAACTGTTTTTT. Amino acids: CASSLDRAGEKLFF. Complete variable domain (other parts from reference TRBV5-1 and TRBJ1-4): KAGVTQTPRYLIKTRGQQVTLSCSPISGHRSVSWYQQTPGQGLQFLFEYFSETQRNKGNFPGRFSGRQFSNSRSEMNVSTLELGDSALYLCASSLDRAGEKLFFGSGTQLSVL.